The present T cell receptor beta chain was sequenced within a study of cytomegalovirus exposure and HLA in healthy donors. Study-level findings and limits: The study listed some 160 cytomegalovirus-associated TCR beta chains.

This clone has only a few counts. No antigen is known for it. The PCR contained 60 Vbeta and 13 Jbeta primers. This table comes from immunoSEQ multiplex PCR, and its TCRdb copy is limited to in-frame clones, with some not included. The sample shows 120,000 or so clones, 81% of them seen only once. Germline V lookup: CDR1 SGHVS, CDR2 FNYEAQ. The CDR3 sequence is 15 residues long. Trimming took 8 bases from V and 2 from J; bases not matched to a gene: 8. This rearrangement joins TRBV7-6 to TRBJ2-2; TRBD1 agrees at 7 bases. The receptor comes from a man aged 18 to 29 in good health and CMV-seropositive. Sequencing was carried out using PBMCs. The CDR3 nucleotides are TGTGCCAGCCAAAGCAGGGGGATTAACACCGGGGAGCTGTTTTTT. Translation: CASQSRGINTGELFF. The full variable domain, completed using reference TRBV7-6 and TRBJ2-2, is GAGVSQSPRYKVTKRGQDVALRCDPISGHVSLYWYRQALGQGPEFLTYFNYEAQQDKSGLPNDRFSAERPEGSISTLTIQRTEQRDSAMYRCASQSRGINTGELFFGEGSRLTVL.